This T cell receptor (beta chain) was retrieved from a study of CD8+ T cells in alopecia areata. General observations from the study: Alopecia totalis/universalis scalp especially showed more expanded CD8+ clones than normal scalp.

A few counts support this clone. Its antigen is currently unknown. The sequencing template was cDNA reverse transcribed from extracted RNA. TCRdb's table, derived via immunoSEQ multiplex PCR, lists solely in-frame clones and lacks some. The data show roughly 150,000 clones, with 50% to 65% seen just once and around 5% held by the top ten. Per the germline V gene, CDR1 is MDHEN and CDR2 is SYDVKM. V was shortened by 2 bases and J by 1 base, with 3 bases between the two germline ends. The CDR3 is 12 amino acids. The material sequenced was CD4+ T cells sorted from blood. This clonotype was obtained from a human donor in good health. This chain links TRBV28 with TRBJ2-7; D gene uncertain. The CDR3 nucleotides are TGTGCCAGCAGTTTAGGGTCCTACGAGCAGTACTTC. Encoded protein: CASSLGSYEQYF. The whole variable domain, remainder taken from reference TRBV28 and TRBJ2-7, is DVKVTQSSRYLVKRTGEKVFLECVQDMDHENMFWYRQDPGLGLRLIYFSYDVKMKEKGDIPEGYSVSREKKERFSLILESASTNQTSMYLCASSLGSYEQYFGPGTRLTVT.